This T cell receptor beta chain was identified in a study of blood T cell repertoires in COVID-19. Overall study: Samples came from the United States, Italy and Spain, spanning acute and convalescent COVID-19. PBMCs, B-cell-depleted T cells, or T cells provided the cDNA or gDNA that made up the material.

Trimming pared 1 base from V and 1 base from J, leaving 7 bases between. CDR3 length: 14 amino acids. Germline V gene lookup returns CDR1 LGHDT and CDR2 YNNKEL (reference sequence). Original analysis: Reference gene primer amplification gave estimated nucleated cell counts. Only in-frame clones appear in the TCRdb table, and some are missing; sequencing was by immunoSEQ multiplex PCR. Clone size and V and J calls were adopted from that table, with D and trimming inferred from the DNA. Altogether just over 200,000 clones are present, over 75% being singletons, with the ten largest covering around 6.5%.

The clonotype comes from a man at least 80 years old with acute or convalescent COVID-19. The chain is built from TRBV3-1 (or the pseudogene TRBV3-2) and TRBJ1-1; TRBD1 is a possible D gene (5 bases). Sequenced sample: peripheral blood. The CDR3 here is CASSQVQGNTEAFF. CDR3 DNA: TGTGCCAGCAGCCAAGTCCAGGGGAACACTGAAGCTTTCTTT.